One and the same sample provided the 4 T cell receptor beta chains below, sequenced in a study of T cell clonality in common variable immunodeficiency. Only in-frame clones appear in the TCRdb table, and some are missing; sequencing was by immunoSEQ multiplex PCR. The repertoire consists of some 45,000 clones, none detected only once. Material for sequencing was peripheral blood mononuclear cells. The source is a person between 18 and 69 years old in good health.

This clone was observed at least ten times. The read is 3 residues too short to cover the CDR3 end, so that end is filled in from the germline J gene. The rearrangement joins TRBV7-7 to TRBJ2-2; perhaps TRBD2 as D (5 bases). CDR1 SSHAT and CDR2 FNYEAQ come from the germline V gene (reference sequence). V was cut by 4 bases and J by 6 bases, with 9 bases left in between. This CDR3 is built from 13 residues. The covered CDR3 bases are TGTGCCAGCAGCTATGACTACGCCGGGGAG. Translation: CASSYDYAGE. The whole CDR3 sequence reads CASSYDYAGELFF.

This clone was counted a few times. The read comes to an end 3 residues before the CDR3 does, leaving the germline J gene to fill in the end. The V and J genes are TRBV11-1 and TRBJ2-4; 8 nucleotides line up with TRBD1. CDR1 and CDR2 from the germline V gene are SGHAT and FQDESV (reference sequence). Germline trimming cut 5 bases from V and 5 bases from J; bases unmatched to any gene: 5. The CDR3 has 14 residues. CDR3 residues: CASSHGQGQNIQYF. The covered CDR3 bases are TGTGCCAGCAGCCACGGACAGGGCCAAAACATT.

Incomplete CDR3 DNA: TGTGCCAGCAGCTTAGGAGCGGGGGGCTACGAG. Translation gives CASSLGAGGYE. The whole CDR3 is CASSLGAGGYEQYF. This rearrangement joins TRBV7-9 to TRBJ2-7; 9 positions match TRBD2. The read halts 3 residues ahead of the CDR3 end, with the missing end drawn from the germline J gene. After removal of 1 base from V and 3 bases from J, the junction contained 1 base not matched to a gene. Germline loops: CDR1 SEHNR, CDR2 FQNEAQ (reference sequence). CDR3 length: 14 amino acids.

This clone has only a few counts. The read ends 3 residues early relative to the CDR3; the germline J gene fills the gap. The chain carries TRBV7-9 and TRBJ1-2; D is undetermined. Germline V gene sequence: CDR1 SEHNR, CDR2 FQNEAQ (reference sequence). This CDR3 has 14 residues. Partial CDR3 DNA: TGTGCCAGCAGCTTAGGCGGCAGCTCCTACGAC. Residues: CASSLGGSSYD. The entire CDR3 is CASSLGGSSYDYTF.